The rows below give T cell receptor beta chains drawn from one sample of a study of cytomegalovirus exposure and HLA in healthy donors. Using immunoSEQ multiplex PCR, the repertoire was profiled, and TCRdb retains in-frame clones only, with some absent. This table has around 160,000 clones, around four fifths appearing once. The specimen was PBMCs. These receptors all come from a man in his thirties or forties in good health and CMV-seropositive. Each CDR3 is given with its conserved first and last residue. D genes are given only for firm matches. Rows may omit the clone size; those that give it use once, few, many or a size class.

d_gene	abundance	v_gene	j_gene	CDR3nt	CDR3aa
NA	NA	TRBV2	TRBJ1-5	TGTGCCAGCAGTGCAGCACAGTTTTATAGCAATCAGCCCCAGCATTTT	CASSAAQFYSNQPQHF
TRBD1	NA	TRBV6-6	TRBJ2-6	TGTGCCAGCAGGGGGACAGTTGGGGCCAACGTCCTGACTTTC	CASRGTVGANVLTF
TRBD2	NA	TRBV7-9	TRBJ2-1	TGTGCCAGCAGCTCCAGCGGGGGGGACAATGAGCAGTTCTTC	CASSSSGGDNEQFF
TRBD1	NA	TRBV11-3	TRBJ2-7	TGTGCCAGCAGCCTCCCGGGACAGGGCCACGAGCAGTACTTC	CASSLPGQGHEQYF
NA	NA	TRBV7-6	TRBJ2-1	TGTGCCAGCAGCTTCGCGGCAGGGGGGTACAATGAGCAGTTCTTC	CASSFAAGGYNEQFF
NA	NA	TRBV7-3	TRBJ2-7	TGTGCCAGCAGCTTAAACCCCCCCGCTGCTATGAGCTCCTACGAGCAGTACTTC	CASSLNPPAAMSSYEQYF
TRBD2	NA	TRBV2	TRBJ2-1	TGTGCCAGCAGCCGACGCGGGACTAGCTCCTACAATGAGCAGTTCTTC	CASSRRGTSSYNEQFF
NA	NA	TRBV5-8	TRBJ2-7	TGTGCCAGCGTCGTTCAGGGGGGCGAGGCCTACGAGCAGTACTTC	CASVVQGGEAYEQYF
TRBD1	few	TRBV9	TRBJ1-4	TGTGCCAGCAGTACACAGGGGAATATAAATGAAAAACTGTTTTTT	CASSTQGNINEKLFF
NA	NA	TRBV6-1	TRBJ1-2	TGTGGCACACACCGGGGGGGGGCGGGCTACACCTTC	CGTHRGGAGYTF
NA	NA	TRBV6-5	TRBJ2-1	TGTGCCAGCAGTTACGCGAGGGACAATGAGCAGTTCTTC	CASSYARDNEQFF
TRBD2	NA	TRBV2	TRBJ2-1	TGTGCCAGCAGAGGTAGCGGGGGGAGCTCCTACAATGAGCAGTTCTTC	CASRGSGGSSYNEQFF
NA	NA	TRBV7-2	TRBJ2-3	TGTGCCAGCAGCTTAGGGTGGGGCATGGATACGCAGTATTTT	CASSLGWGMDTQYF
NA	NA	TRBV9	TRBJ1-3	TGTGCCAGCAGCGTAGAAAGAGGGCCCCCCGGGAACACCATATATTTT	CASSVERGPPGNTIYF
TRBD1	NA	TRBV13	TRBJ1-2	TGTGCCAGCAGCTTATTCGGCAGGGGGAACTATGGCTACACCTTC	CASSLFGRGNYGYTF